A selection of T cell receptor beta chains follows, all from one sample in a study of human T cells and chemical hapten exposure. TCRdb re-analysed the RACE reads in MiXCR, keeping a single row per CDR3 protein. The sample includes 80,000 to 100,000 distinct CDR3 sequences, 10% to 14% of them seen just once. The input for sequencing was whole blood, taken in connection with sensitization to the hapten diphenylcyclopropenone (DPC). Receptor source: a woman aged 60 to 75 with alopecia areata. Some clones in this sample may be carry-over from other donors' samples. CDR3s include the opening cysteine and the closing phenylalanine or tryptophan. D genes are given only for firm matches. Clone size is not always given. Where it is, it says once, few, many or a class for expanded clones.

j_gene | abundance | d_gene | v_gene | CDR3aa | CDR3nt
TRBJ1-2 | many | - | TRBV6-1 | CASIRDYGYTF | TGTGCCAGCATCAGGGACTATGGCTACACCTTC
TRBJ2-2 | few | - | TRBV10-3 | CAISVRTSGGELFF | TGTGCCATCAGTGTAAGGACTTCAGGGGGGGAGCTGTTTTTT
TRBJ2-7 | few | - | TRBV18 | CASSPANSYEQYF | TGTGCCAGCTCACCAGCAAACTCCTACGAGCAGTACTTC
TRBJ2-1 | - | TRBD2 | TRBV6-2/TRBV6-3 | CASSYWMWGGDEQFF | TGTGCCAGCAGTTACTGGATGTGGGGGGGGGATGAGCAGTTCTTC
TRBJ2-7 | few | TRBD1 | TRBV30 | CALWAGGEQYF | TGTGCCCTTTGGGCAGGGGGCGAGCAGTACTTC
TRBJ2-3 | few | TRBD2 | TRBV20-1 | CSARRGAVDTQYF | TGCAGTGCTAGGCGGGGGGCCGTAGATACGCAGTATTTT
TRBJ2-3 | many | - | TRBV10-2 | CASSEVPSPGDTQYF | TGCGCCAGCAGTGAGGTACCTAGCCCTGGGGATACGCAGTATTTT
TRBJ2-5 | many | - | TRBV12-3/TRBV12-4 | CASSLGDTQETQYF | TGTGCCAGCAGTTTAGGGGACACCCAAGAGACCCAGTACTTC
TRBJ2-5 | few | - | TRBV3-1 | CASSQDPLGETQYF | TGTGCCAGCAGCCAAGATCCCCTGGGAGAGACCCAGTACTTC
TRBJ2-7 | many | TRBD2 | TRBV12-3/TRBV12-4 | CASSLRTGGSYEQYF | TGTGCCAGCAGTTTACGAACGGGGGGGTCCTACGAGCAGTACTTC
TRBJ2-7 | few | TRBD1 | TRBV6-1 | CASTKTKPGQGDYEQYF | TGTGCCAGCACCAAAACCAAGCCGGGACAGGGGGATTACGAGCAGTACTTC
TRBJ1-2 | few | - | TRBV4-1 | CASSQEWQTSRNGYTF | TGCGCCAGCAGCCAAGAATGGCAAACCTCCCGGAATGGCTACACCTTC
TRBJ1-2 | many | - | TRBV7-9 | CASSLTRDGYTF | TGTGCCAGCAGCTTAACAAGAGATGGCTACACCTTC
TRBJ2-1 | - | - | TRBV7-8 | CASSSPTSGGNEQFF | TGTGCCAGCAGCTCCCCCACCTCCGGGGGCAATGAGCAGTTCTTC
TRBJ1-6 | - | TRBD1 | TRBV7-3 | CASSLFSQGESPLHF | TGTGCCAGCAGCTTATTTTCCCAGGGGGAGTCACCCCTCCACTTT
TRBJ2-2 | - | TRBD2 | TRBV20-1 | CSARDLSGGNTGELFF | TGCAGTGCTAGAGATTTGAGCGGGGGGAACACCGGGGAGCTGTTTTTT
TRBJ2-6 | many | - | TRBV19 | CASSLAVTGANVLTF | TGTGCCAGTAGTCTGGCGGTTACTGGGGCCAACGTCCTGACTTTC
TRBJ2-3 | many | - | TRBV7-2 | CASSFPASDTQYF | TGTGCCAGCAGCTTTCCCGCGTCAGATACGCAGTATTTT
TRBJ2-5 | many | TRBD2 | TRBV20-1 | CSARPLRGLAGGQSQETQYF | TGCAGTGCTAGACCCCTCCGTGGACTAGCGGGGGGGCAATCCCAAGAGACCCAGTACTTC
TRBJ2-4 | few | TRBD2 | TRBV7-3 | CASSRGLDGIQYF | TGTGCCAGCAGCCGGGGACTAGACGGCATTCAGTACTTC
TRBJ1-5 | few | TRBD1 | TRBV10-3 | CAISEGTVSNQPQHF | TGTGCCATCAGTGAGGGGACAGTTAGCAATCAGCCCCAGCATTTT
TRBJ2-3 | many | - | TRBV7-6 | CASSLGAGPHTDTQYF | TGTGCCAGCAGCTTAGGCGCCGGGCCCCACACAGATACGCAGTATTTT
TRBJ1-1 | many | - | TRBV6-2/TRBV6-3 | CASSYSKGQGGKVNTEAFF | TGTGCCAGCAGTTACTCGAAGGGTCAGGGAGGGAAGGTGAACACTGAAGCTTTCTTT
TRBJ2-1 | many | TRBD2 | TRBV9 | CASSVGTSSGGAFEQFF | TGTGCCAGCAGCGTAGGAACCTCCAGCGGGGGGGCTTTTGAGCAGTTCTTC
TRBJ1-1 | many | TRBD1 | TRBV7-8 | CASSSNRGPEAFF | TGTGCCAGCAGCTCGAACAGGGGCCCTGAAGCTTTCTTT
TRBJ1-2 | many | TRBD1 | TRBV4-1 | CASSRETGTYGYTF | TGCGCCAGCAGCCGAGAGACAGGGACTTATGGCTACACCTTC
TRBJ2-5 | - | TRBD2 | TRBV20-1 | CSARAGRGQETQYF | TGCAGTGCTAGAGCGGGGCGGGGGCAAGAGACCCAGTACTTC
TRBJ2-1 | many | TRBD2 | TRBV20-1 | CSARALLAGGINEQFF | TGCAGTGCTAGAGCGCTACTAGCGGGGGGCATCAATGAGCAGTTCTTC
TRBJ2-5 | many | - | TRBV29-1 | CSVGARGAQETQYF | TGCAGCGTGGGTGCGAGGGGGGCCCAAGAGACCCAGTACTTC
TRBJ1-2 | many | - | TRBV5-4 | CASSKDGSYGYTF | TGTGCCAGCAGCAAGGACGGCTCTTATGGCTACACCTTC
TRBJ1-2 | - | - | TRBV18 | CASSPQPGTAYGYTF | TGTGCCAGCTCACCCCAACCCGGGACTGCCTATGGCTACACCTTC
TRBJ2-6 | many | - | TRBV11-2 | CASSSTYSGANVLTF | TGTGCCAGCAGCAGTACGTACTCTGGGGCCAACGTCCTGACTTTC
TRBJ1-5 | many | TRBD1 | TRBV12-3/TRBV12-4 | CASSPHVPGQGKKQPQHF | TGTGCCAGCAGTCCCCACGTCCCGGGACAGGGGAAAAAGCAGCCCCAGCATTTT
TRBJ1-2 | many | - | TRBV5-1 | CASSAGLAGYGYTF | TGCGCCAGCAGCGCGGGTCTGGCAGGGTATGGCTACACCTTC
TRBJ1-4 | many | - | TRBV29-1 | CSVGGGLGDEKLFF | TGCAGCGTTGGCGGGGGGCTCGGCGATGAAAAACTGTTTTTT
TRBJ2-2 | many | TRBD1 | TRBV11-3 | CASSTMTGLRTGELFF | TGTGCCAGCAGCACAATGACAGGGCTTCGCACCGGGGAGCTGTTTTTT
TRBJ2-3 | once | TRBD1 | TRBV6-1 | CATLRGQGFTDTQYF | TGTGCCACCCTTCGGGGACAGGGTTTCACAGATACGCAGTATTTT
TRBJ2-7 | many | - | TRBV9 | CASSVVSRQLYEQYF | TGTGCCAGCAGCGTAGTGTCTCGGCAGTTGTACGAGCAGTACTTC
TRBJ1-3 | many | - | TRBV30 | CAWNGWETGNTIYF | TGTGCCTGGAACGGGTGGGAAACTGGAAACACCATATATTTT
TRBJ2-5 | many | - | TRBV2 | CASSDLGETQYF | TGTGCCAGCAGTGATCTGGGGGAGACCCAGTACTTC
TRBJ2-3 | - | - | TRBV19 | CASSIEGYYRTDTQYF | TGTGCCAGTAGTATAGAAGGTTACTATCGCACAGATACGCAGTATTTT
TRBJ1-2 | - | - | TRBV7-6 | CASSLEAGGTVGTF | TGTGCCAGCAGCTTAGAGGCTGGAGGAACCGTCGGCACCTTC